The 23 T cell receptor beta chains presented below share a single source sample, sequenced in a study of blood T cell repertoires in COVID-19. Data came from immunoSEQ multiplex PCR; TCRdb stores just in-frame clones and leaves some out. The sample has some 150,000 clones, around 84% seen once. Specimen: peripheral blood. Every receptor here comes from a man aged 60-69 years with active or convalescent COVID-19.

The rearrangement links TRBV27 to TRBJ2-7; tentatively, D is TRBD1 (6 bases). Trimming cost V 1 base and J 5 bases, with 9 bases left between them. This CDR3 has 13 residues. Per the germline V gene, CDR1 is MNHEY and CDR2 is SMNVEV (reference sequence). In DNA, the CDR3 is TGTGCCAGCAGTTTATGGCAGGGGAACGAGCAGTACTTC. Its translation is CASSLWQGNEQYF.

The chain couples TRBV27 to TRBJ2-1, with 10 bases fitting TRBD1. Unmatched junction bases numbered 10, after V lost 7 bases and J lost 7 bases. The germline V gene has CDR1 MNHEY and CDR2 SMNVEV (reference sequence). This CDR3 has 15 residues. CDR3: CASTPGQGFMNEQFF. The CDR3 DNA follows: TGTGCCAGCACCCCGGGACAGGGGTTTATGAATGAGCAGTTCTTC.

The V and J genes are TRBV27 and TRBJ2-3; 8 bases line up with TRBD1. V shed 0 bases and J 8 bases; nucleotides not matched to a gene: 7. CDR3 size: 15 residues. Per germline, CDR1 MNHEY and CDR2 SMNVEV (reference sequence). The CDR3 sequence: CASSLSGRGRGTQYF. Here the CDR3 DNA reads TGTGCCAGCAGTTTATCGGGCAGGGGGCGAGGTACGCAGTATTTT.

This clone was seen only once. DNA for the CDR3: TGTGCCAGCAGTCCAAGGGGGACTAGCGGGGGAGATACGCAGTATTTT. Protein: CASSPRGTSGGDTQYF. This sequence joins TRBV27 and TRBJ2-3, with TRBD2 matching 14 bases. This CDR3 is built from 16 residues. Unmatched junction bases numbered 6, after V lost 5 bases and J lost 5 bases. Germline CDR1 and CDR2: MNHEY and SMNVEV (reference sequence).

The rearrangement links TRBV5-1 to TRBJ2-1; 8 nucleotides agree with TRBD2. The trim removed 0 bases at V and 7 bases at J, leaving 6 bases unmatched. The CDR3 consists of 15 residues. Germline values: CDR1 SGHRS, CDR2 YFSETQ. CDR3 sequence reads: CASSLEAGVENEQFF. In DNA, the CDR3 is TGCGCCAGCAGCTTGGAAGCGGGAGTTGAAAATGAGCAGTTCTTC.

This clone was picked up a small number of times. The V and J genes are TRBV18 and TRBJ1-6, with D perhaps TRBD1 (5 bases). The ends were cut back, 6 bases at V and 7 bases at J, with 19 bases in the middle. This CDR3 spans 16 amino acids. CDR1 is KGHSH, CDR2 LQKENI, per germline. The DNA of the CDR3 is TGTGCCAGCTCCTCGGTGCCCCAGGGAGGGAATTCACCCCTCCACTTT. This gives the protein CASSSVPQGGNSPLHF.

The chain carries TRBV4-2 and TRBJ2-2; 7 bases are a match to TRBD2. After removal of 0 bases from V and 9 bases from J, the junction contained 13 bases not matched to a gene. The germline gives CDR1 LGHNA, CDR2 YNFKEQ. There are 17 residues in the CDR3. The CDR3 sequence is CASSQDGVAGTLRELFF. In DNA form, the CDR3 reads TGTGCCAGCAGCCAAGATGGGGTAGCGGGTACTTTGAGGGAGCTGTTTTTT.

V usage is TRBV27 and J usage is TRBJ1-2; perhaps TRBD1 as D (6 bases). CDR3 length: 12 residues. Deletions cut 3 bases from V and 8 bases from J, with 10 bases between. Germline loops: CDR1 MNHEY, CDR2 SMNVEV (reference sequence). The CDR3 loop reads CASSLGGLGYTF. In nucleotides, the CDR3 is TGTGCCAGCAGTTTGGGGGGGCTCGGCTACACCTTC.

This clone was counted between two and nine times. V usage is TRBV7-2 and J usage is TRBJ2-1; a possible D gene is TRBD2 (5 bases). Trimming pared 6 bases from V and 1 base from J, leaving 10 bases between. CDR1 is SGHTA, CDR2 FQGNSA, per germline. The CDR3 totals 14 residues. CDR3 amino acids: CASSLRDSYNEQFF. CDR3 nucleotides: TGTGCCAGCAGTCTACGGGATTCCTACAATGAGCAGTTCTTC.

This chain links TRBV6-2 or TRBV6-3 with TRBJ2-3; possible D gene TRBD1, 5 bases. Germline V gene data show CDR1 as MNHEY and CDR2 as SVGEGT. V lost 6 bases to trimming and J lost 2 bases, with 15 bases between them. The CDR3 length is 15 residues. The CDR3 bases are TGTGCCAGCAGCCCTCGCCCAGGGAACACAGATACGCAGTATTTT. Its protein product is CASSPRPGNTDTQYF.

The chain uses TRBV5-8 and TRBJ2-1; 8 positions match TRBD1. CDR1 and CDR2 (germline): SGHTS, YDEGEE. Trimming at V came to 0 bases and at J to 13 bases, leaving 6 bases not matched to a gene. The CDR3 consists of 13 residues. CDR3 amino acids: CASSLDRGDFQFF. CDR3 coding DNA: TGTGCCAGCAGCTTGGACAGGGGGGACTTCCAGTTCTTC. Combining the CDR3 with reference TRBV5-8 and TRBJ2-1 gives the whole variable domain EAGVTQSPTHLIKTRGQQATLRCSPISGHTSVYWYQQALGLGLQFLLWYDEGEERNRGNFPPRFSGRQFPNYSSELNVNALELEDSALYLCASSLDRGDFQFFGPGTRLTVL.

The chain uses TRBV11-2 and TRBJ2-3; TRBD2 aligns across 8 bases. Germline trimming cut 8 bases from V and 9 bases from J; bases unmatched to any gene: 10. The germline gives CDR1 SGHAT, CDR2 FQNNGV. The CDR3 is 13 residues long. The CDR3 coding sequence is TGTGCCAGCCAAATAGCGGGAACTCGAACGCAGTATTTT. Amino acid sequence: CASQIAGTRTQYF.

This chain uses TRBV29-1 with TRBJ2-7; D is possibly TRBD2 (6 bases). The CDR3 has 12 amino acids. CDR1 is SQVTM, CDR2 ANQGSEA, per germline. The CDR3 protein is CSATGLVYEQYF. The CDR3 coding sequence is TGCAGTGCCACGGGACTCGTCTACGAGCAGTACTTC.

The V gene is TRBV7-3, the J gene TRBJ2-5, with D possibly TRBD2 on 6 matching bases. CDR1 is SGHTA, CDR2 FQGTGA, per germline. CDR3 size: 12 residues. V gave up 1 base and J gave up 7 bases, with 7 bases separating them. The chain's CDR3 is CASSLNGGTQYF. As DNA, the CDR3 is TGTGCCAGCAGCTTAAACGGGGGGACCCAGTACTTC.

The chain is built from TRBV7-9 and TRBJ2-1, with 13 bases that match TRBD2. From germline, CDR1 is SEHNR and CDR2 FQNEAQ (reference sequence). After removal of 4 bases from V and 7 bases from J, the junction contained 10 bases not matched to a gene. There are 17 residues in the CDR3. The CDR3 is CASSSGLAGVWGNEQFF. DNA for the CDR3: TGTGCCAGCAGCTCCGGACTAGCGGGAGTTTGGGGGAATGAGCAGTTCTTC.

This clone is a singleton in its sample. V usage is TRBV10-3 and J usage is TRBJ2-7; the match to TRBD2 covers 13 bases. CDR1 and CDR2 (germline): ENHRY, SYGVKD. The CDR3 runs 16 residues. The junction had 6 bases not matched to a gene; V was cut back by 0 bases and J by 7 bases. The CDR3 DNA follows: TGTGCCATCAGTGAGTCCGGGACTAGCGGGATATGGGAGCAGTACTTC. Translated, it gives CAISESGTSGIWEQYF.

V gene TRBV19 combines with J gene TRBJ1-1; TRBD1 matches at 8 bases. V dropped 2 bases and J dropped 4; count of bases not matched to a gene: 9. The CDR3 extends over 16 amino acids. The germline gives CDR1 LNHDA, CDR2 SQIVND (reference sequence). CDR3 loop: CASSIIGRGRRTEAFF. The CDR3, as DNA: TGTGCCAGTAGTATAATCGGCAGGGGGCGTCGCACTGAAGCTTTCTTT.

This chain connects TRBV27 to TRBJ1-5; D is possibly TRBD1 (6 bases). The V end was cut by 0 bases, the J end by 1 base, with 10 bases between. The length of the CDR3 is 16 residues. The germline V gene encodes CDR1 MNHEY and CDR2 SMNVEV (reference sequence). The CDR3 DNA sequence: TGTGCCAGCAGTTTATCGGCAGGGGAAAGCAATCAGCCCCAGCATTTT. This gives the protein CASSLSAGESNQPQHF.

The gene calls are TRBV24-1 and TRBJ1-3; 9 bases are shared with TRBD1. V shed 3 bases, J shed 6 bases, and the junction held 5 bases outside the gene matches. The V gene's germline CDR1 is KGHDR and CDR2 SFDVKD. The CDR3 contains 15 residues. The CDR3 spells CATSDDGQGPNTIYF. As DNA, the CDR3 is TGTGCCACCAGTGATGATGGACAGGGGCCAAACACCATATATTTT.

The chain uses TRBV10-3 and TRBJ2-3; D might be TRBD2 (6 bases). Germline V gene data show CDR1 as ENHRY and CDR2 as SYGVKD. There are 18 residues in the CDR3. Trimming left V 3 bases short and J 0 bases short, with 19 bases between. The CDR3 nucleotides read TGTGCCATCAGTGACCCCCGGGGGTTAGCGGAGAGCACAGATACGCAGTATTTT. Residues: CAISDPRGLAESTDTQYF.

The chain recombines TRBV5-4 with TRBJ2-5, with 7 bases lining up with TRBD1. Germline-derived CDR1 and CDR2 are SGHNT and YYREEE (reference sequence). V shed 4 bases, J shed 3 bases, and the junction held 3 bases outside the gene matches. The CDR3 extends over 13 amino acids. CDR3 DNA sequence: TGTGCCAGCAGCCAGGGGGTTAAAGAGACCCAGTACTTC. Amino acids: CASSQGVKETQYF.

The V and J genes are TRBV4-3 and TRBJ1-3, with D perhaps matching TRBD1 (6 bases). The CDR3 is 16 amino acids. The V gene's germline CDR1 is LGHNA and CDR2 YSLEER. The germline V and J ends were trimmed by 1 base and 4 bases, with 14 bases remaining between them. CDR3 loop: CASSQVSQGPGNTIYF. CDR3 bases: TGCGCCAGCAGCCAAGTCTCTCAGGGGCCCGGAAACACCATATATTTT.

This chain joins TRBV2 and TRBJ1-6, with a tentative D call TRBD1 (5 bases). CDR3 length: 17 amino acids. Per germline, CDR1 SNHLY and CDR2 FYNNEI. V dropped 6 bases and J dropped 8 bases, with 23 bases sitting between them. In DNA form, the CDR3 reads TGTGCCAGCAGCCCAAGTAATGGGGGGGTTCGGGATTCACCCCTCCACTTT. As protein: CASSPSNGGVRDSPLHF.